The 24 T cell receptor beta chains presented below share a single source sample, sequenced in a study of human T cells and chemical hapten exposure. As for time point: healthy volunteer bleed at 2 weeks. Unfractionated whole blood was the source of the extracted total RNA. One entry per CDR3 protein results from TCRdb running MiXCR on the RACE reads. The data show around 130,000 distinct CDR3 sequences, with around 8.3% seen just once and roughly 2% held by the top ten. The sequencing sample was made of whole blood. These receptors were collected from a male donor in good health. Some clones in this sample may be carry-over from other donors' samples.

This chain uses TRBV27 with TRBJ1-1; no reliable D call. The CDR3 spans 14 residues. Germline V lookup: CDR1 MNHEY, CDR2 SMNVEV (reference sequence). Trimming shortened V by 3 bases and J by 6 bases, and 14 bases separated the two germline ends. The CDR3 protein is CASSFAGVLSEAFF. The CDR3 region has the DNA TGTGCCAGCAGTTTTGCCGGGGTACTCTCTGAAGCTTTCTTT.

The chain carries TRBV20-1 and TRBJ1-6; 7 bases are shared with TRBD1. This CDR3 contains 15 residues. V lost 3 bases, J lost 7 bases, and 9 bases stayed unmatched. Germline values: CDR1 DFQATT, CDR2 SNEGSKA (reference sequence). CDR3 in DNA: TGCAGTGCTAGCCTCCTTACAGGGGACAATTCACCCCTCCACTTT. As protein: CSASLLTGDNSPLHF.

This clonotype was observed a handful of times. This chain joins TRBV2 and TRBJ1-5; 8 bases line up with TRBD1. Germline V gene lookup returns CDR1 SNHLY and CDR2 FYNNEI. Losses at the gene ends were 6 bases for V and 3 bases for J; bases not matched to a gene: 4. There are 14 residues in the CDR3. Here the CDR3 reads CASRGQGANQPQHF. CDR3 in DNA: TGTGCCAGCAGAGGACAGGGTGCCAATCAGCCCCAGCATTTT.

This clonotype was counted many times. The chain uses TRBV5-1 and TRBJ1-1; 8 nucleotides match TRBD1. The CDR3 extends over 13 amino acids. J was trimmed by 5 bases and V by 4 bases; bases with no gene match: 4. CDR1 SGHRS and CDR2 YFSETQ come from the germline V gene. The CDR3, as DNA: TGCGCCAGCAGCCAGGGGGCGAGTACTGAAGCTTTCTTT. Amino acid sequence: CASSQGASTEAFF.

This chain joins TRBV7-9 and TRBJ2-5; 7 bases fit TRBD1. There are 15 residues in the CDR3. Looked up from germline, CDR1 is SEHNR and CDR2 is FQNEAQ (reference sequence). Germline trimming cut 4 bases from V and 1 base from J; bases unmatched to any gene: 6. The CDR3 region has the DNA TGTGCCAGCAGCTCGCCCAGGGACAGCCAAGAGACCCAGTACTTC. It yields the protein CASSSPRDSQETQYF.

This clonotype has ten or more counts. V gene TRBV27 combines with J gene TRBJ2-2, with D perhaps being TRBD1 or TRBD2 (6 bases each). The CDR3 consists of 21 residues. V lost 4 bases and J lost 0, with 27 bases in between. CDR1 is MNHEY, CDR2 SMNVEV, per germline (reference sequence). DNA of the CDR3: TGTGCCAGCAGTTCGCCTACACAGGGACTCCCCGACAGCGCGAACACCGGGGAGCTGTTTTTT. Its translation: CASSSPTQGLPDSANTGELFF.

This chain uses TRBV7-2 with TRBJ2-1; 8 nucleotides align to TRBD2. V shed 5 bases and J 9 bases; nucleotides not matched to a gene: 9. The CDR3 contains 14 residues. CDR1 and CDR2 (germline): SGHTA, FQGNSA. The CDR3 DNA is TGTGCCAGCAGCCCCGGGCGGGGGGTGGGTGAGCAGTTCTTC. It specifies CASSPGRGVGEQFF.

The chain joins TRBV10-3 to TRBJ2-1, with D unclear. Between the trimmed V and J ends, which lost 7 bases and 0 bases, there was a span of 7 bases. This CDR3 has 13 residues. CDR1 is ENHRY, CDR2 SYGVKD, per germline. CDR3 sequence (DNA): TGTGCCATCACTTCCAGCTCCTACAATGAGCAGTTCTTC. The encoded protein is CAITSSSYNEQFF.

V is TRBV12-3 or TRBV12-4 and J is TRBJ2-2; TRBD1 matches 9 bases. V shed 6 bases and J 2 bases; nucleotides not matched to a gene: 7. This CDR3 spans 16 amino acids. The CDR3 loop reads CASSPRTGENTGELFF. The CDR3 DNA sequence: TGTGCCAGCAGCCCTCGGACAGGGGAAAACACCGGGGAGCTGTTTTTT.

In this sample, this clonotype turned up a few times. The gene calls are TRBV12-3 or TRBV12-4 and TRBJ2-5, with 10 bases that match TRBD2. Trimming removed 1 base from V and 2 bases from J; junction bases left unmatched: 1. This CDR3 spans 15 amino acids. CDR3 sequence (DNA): TGTGCCAGCAGTTTAGAACTAGCGGGACAAGAGACCCAGTACTTC. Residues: CASSLELAGQETQYF.

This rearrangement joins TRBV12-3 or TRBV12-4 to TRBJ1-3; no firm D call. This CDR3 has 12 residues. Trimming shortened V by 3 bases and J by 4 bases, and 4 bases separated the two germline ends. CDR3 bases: TGTGCCAGCAGTTTGGGGGGAAACACCATATATTTT. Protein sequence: CASSLGGNTIYF.

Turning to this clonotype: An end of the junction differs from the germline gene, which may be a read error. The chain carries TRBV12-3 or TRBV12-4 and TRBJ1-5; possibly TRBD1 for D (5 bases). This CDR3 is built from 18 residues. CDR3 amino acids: CASSFWGPKGQINQPQHF. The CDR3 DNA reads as TGTGCCAGTAGTTTTTGGGGCCCTAAGGGGCAGATCAATCAGCCCCAGCATTTT.

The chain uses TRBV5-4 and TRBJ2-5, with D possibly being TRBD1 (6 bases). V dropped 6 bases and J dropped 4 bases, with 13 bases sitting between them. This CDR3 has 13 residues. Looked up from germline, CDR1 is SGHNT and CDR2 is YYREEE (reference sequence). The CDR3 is CASTPIGGETQYF. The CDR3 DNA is TGTGCCAGCACCCCGATAGGGGGAGAGACCCAGTACTTC.

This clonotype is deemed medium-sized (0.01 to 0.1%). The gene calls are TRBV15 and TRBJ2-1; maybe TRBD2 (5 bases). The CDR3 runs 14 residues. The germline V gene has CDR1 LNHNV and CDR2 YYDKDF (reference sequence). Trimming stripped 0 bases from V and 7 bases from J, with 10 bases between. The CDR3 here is CATSRDTVANEQFF. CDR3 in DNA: TGTGCCACCAGCAGAGATACGGTAGCGAATGAGCAGTTCTTC.

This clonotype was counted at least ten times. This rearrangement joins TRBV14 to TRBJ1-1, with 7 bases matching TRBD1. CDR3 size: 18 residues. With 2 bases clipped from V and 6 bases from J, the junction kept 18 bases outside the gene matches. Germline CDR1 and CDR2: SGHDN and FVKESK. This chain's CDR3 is CASSQYLGLTGLAPEAFF. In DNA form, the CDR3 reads TGTGCCAGCAGCCAATACTTAGGGCTGACAGGGTTAGCCCCTGAAGCTTTCTTT.

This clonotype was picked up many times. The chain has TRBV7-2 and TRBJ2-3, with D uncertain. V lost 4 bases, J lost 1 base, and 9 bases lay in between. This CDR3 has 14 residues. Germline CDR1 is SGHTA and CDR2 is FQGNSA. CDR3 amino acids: CASSSDVGTDTQYF. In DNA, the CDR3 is TGTGCCAGCAGCTCAGACGTCGGCACAGATACGCAGTATTTT.

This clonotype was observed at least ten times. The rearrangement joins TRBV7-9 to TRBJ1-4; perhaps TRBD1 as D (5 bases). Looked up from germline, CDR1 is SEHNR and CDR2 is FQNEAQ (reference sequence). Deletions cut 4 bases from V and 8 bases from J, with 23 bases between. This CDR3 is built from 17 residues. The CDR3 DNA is TGTGCCAGCAGCTCCCCGGCGGTAGGGGCGCGAAGGGAAAAACTGTTTTTT. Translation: CASSSPAVGARREKLFF.

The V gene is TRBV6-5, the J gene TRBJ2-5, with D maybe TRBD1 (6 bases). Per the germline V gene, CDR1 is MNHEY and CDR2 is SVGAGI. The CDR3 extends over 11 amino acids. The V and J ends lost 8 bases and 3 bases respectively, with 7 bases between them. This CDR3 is CASRTEETQYF. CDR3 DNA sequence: TGTGCCAGCCGGACAGAAGAGACCCAGTACTTC.

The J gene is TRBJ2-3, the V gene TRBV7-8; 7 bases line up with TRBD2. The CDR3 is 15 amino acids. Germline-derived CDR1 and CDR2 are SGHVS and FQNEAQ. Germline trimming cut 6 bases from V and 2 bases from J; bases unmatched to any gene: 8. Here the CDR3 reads CASRLGGLDTDTQYF. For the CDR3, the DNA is TGTGCCAGCAGGCTGGGGGGGTTAGACACAGATACGCAGTATTTT.

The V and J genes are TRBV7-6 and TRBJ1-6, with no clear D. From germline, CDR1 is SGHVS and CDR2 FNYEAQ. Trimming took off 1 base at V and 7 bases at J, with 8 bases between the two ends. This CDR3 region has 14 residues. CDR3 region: CASSLESSNSPLHF. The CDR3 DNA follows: TGTGCCAGCAGCTTAGAATCATCGAATTCACCCCTCCACTTT.

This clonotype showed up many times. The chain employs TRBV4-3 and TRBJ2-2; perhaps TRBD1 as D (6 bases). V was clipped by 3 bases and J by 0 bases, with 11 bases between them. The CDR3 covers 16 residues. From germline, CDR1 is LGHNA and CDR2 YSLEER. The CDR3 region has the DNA TGCGCCAGCAGCCAGGAACAGGGTACGAACACCGGGGAGCTGTTTTTT. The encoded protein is CASSQEQGTNTGELFF.

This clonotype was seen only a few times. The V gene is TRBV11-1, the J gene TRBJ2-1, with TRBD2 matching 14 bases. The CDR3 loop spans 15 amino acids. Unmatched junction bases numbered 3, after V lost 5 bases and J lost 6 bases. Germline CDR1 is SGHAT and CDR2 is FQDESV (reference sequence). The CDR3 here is CASSAGLAGANEQFF. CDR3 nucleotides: TGTGCCAGCAGCGCGGGACTAGCGGGAGCCAATGAGCAGTTCTTC.

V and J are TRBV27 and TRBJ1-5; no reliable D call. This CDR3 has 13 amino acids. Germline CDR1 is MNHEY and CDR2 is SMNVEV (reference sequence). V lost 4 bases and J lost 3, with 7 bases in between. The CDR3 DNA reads TGTGCCAGCAGTTGGGGAATCAATCAGCCCCAGCATTTT. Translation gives CASSWGINQPQHF.

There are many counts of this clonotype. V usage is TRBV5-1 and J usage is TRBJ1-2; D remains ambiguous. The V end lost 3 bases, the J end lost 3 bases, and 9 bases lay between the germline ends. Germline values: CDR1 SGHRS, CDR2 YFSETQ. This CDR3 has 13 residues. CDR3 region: CASSWQRDYGYTF. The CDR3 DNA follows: TGCGCCAGCAGCTGGCAGAGGGACTATGGCTACACCTTC.